This is a list of T cell receptor beta chains from one sample in a study of CXCR3-negative and CXCR3-positive naive CD8 T cells. From its re-call of the 5' RACE reads, TCRdb lists each CDR3 protein once, without DNA. The table lists some 140,000 distinct CDR3 sequences. The source material was naive CXCR3+ CD8+ T cells from blood. The receptors come from a human donor in good health. Some clones in this sample may be carry-over from other donors' samples. Each CDR3 is given with its conserved first and last residue.

V	J	CDR3
TRBV10-3	TRBJ2-2	CAIRSTGGPNTGELFF
TRBV5-1	TRBJ1-1	CASSPHGYGDTEAFF
TRBV19	TRBJ1-1	CASSIATRGYGTEAFF
TRBV29-1	TRBJ2-3	CSVGDRGNWDTQYF
TRBV27	TRBJ2-7	CASSPTGTGFYEQYF
TRBV9	TRBJ2-3	CASSETNTDTQYF
TRBV4-3	TRBJ2-2	CASRHSSSFTGELFF
TRBV21-1	TRBJ2-2	CASSSGAPVDGELFF
TRBV28	TRBJ1-5	CASRWQVSQPLHF
TRBV12-3/TRBV12-4	TRBJ2-3	CASSFSAGGTDTQYF
TRBV20-1	TRBJ2-1	CSGGDQIPYNEQFF
TRBV23-1	TRBJ2-2	CASSAVWTGELFF
TRBV30	TRBJ2-1	CAWSLAGHNEQFF
TRBV2	TRBJ2-1	CASLTTRAEGSSYNEQFF
TRBV12-3/TRBV12-4	TRBJ2-7	CASSLLGGEYEQYF
TRBV4-3	TRBJ2-1	CASSRESDLNNEQFF
TRBV7-9	TRBJ2-7	CASSLAGQGYEQYF
TRBV4-1	TRBJ2-7	CASSQDWFMDYEQYF
TRBV28	TRBJ2-3	CASSSQNSDTQYF
TRBV10-1	TRBJ2-1	CASSESGLRSYNEQFF
TRBV7-9	TRBJ2-7	CASSSEGRLSYEQYF
TRBV10-3	TRBJ2-1	CAISVQGDPYNEQFF
TRBV5-1	TRBJ2-2	CASSYHTRIADNTGELFF
TRBV19	TRBJ2-7	CASSLGQGLAANEQYF
TRBV15	TRBJ2-7	CATSLSGQALYEQYF
TRBV29-1	TRBJ1-2	CSVETGGEYYGYTF
TRBV28	TRBJ2-7	CASRNLAGHEQYF
TRBV10-3	TRBJ2-1	CAISGPYNEQFF
TRBV5-4	TRBJ2-5	CASSRSGSLGETQYF